Below are 6 T cell receptor beta chains sequenced from a single sample in a study of T cells in Graves' hyperthyroidism and ophthalmopathy. Amplified regions were TCR beta CDR3 sequences from RNA transcripts. Initially, a first-round RT-PCR of the TCR CDR3 employed the HTBI primer set. TCRdb independently ran MiXCR on the multiplex PCR reads; one entry per CDR3 protein. The sample shows around 440,000 distinct CDR3 sequences, approximately 15% of them seen only once. The specimen was blood. The source is a woman aged 18 to 35 with Graves' hyperthyroidism.

The rearrangement links TRBV5-1 to TRBJ2-7, with 8 bases that match TRBD2. J lost 1 base, V lost 4 bases, and 7 bases had no gene match. The CDR3 is made up of 15 amino acids. Germline CDR1 and CDR2: SGHRS and YFSETQ. The CDR3 loop is CASSGRGGDSYEQYF. DNA for the CDR3: TGCGCCAGCAGCGGCCGGGGGGGGGATTCCTACGAGCAGTACTTC.

This clonotype has a count of ten or more. V usage is TRBV3-1 and J usage is TRBJ1-2; no reliable D call. Germline CDR1 reads LGHDT; CDR2 reads YNNKEL (reference sequence). The CDR3 has 14 residues. The ends were cut back, 1 base at V and 1 base at J, with 7 bases in the middle. As DNA, the CDR3 is TGTGCCAGCAGCCAAGGGAAGGTTAACTATGGCTACACCTTC. Its protein is CASSQGKVNYGYTF.

Comments on this clonotype: The junction shows a germline mismatch at one end, possibly a read error. The rearrangement links TRBV28 to TRBJ2-7; D is perhaps TRBD2 (5 bases). Per germline, CDR1 MDHEN and CDR2 SYDVKM. This CDR3 is built from 13 residues. CDR3 coding DNA: TGTGCCGGCAGTTTGATCAGCGGCTACGAGCAGTACTTC. This translates into CAGSLISGYEQYF. Looking up the rest from reference TRBV28 and TRBJ2-7 gives the full variable domain: DVKVTQSSRYLVKRTGEKVFLECVQDMDHENMFWYRQDPGLGLRLIYFSYDVKMKEKGDIPEGYSVSREKKERFSLILESASTNQTSMYLCAGSLISGYEQYFGPGTRLTVT.

The rearrangement uses TRBV11-3 and TRBJ2-5; 11 bases map to TRBD2. This CDR3 comprises 14 residues. V shed 4 bases, J shed 5 bases, and the junction held 3 bases outside the gene matches. The V gene's germline CDR1 is SGHNT and CDR2 YENEEA. CDR3 sequence: CASSSTSGSETQYF. The CDR3 DNA reads as TGTGCCAGCAGCTCCACTAGCGGGAGCGAGACCCAGTACTTC.

V gene TRBV7-9 combines with J gene TRBJ2-4; D is ambiguous. V was pared by 4 bases and J by 2 bases, with 15 bases between. This CDR3 has 16 amino acids. The germline gives CDR1 SEHNR, CDR2 FQNEAQ (reference sequence). The CDR3 here is CASSSFSGRTKNIQYF. The CDR3 nucleotides are TGTGCCAGCAGCTCCTTCTCCGGGCGAACCAAAAACATTCAGTACTTC.

This clonotype was seen ten or more times. The rearrangement uses TRBV12-3 or TRBV12-4 and TRBJ1-5; no reliable D call. This CDR3 is built from 13 residues. V dropped 6 bases and J dropped 2 bases, with 8 bases sitting between them. DNA for the CDR3: TGTGCCAGCAGCTCTCATGGCAATCAGCCCCAGCATTTT. This encodes CASSSHGNQPQHF.